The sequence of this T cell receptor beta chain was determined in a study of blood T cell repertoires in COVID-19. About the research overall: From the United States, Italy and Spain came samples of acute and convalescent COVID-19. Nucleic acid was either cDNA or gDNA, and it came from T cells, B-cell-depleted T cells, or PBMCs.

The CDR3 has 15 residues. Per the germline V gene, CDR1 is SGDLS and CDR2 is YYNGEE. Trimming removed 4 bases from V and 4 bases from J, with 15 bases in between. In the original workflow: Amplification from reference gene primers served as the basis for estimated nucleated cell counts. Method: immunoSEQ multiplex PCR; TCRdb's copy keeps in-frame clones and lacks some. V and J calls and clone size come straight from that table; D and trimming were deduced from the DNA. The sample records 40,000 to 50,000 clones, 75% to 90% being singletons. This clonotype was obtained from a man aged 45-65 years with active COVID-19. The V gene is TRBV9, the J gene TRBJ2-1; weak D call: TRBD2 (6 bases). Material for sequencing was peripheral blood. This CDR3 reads CASSQRVTSYNEQFF. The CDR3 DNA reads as TGTGCCAGCAGCCAGCGGGTAACGTCATACAATGAGCAGTTCTTC.